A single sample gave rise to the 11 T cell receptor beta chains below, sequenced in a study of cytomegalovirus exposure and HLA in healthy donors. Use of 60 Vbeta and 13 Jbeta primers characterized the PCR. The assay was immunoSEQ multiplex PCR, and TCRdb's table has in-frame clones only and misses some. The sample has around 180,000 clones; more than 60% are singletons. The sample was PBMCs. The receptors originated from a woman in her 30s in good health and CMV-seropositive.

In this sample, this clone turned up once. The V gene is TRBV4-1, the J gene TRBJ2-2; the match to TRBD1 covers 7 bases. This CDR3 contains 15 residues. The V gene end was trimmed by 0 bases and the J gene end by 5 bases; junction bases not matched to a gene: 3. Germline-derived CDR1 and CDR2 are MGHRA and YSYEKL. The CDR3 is CASSQEVRGTGELFF. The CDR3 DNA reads TGCGCCAGCAGCCAAGAGGTCAGGGGGACCGGGGAGCTGTTTTTT.

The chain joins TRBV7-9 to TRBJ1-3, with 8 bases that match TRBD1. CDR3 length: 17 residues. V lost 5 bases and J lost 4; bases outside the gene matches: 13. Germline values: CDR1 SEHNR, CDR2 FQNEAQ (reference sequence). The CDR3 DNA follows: TGTGCCAGCAGCCAACCTTCGGACAGGGTATCAGGAAACACCATATATTTT. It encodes CASSQPSDRVSGNTIYF.

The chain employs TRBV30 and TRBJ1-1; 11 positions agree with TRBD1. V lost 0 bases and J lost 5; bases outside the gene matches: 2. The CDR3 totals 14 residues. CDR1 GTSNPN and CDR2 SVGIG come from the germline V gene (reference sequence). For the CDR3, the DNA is TGTGCCTGGAGTGTGGACAGGGGGCTTACTGAAGCTTTCTTT. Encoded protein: CAWSVDRGLTEAFF. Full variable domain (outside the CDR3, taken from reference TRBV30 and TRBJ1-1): SQTIHQWPATLVQPVGSPLSLECTVEGTSNPNLYWYRQAAGRGLQLLFYSVGIGQISSEVPQNLSASRPQDRQFILSSKKLLLSDSGFYLCAWSVDRGLTEAFFGQGTRLTVV.

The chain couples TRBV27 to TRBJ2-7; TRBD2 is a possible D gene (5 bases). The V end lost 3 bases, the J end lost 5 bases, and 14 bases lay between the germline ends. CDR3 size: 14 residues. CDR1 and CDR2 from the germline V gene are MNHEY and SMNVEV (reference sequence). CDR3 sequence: CASSFRGSIHEQYF. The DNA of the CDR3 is TGTGCCAGCAGTTTTCGTGGGAGTATCCACGAGCAGTACTTC.

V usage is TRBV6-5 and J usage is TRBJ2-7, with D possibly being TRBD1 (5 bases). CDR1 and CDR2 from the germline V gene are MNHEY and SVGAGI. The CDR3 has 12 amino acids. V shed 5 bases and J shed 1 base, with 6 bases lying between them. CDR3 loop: CASSAGSYEQYF. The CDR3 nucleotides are TGTGCCAGCAGTGCAGGGTCCTACGAGCAGTACTTC.

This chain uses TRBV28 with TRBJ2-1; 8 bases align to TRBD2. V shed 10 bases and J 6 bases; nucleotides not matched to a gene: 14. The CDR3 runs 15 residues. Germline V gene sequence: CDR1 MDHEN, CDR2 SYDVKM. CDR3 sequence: CATNSGGRALNEQFF. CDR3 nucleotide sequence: TGTGCCACCAATTCGGGGGGGAGGGCCCTCAATGAGCAGTTCTTC.

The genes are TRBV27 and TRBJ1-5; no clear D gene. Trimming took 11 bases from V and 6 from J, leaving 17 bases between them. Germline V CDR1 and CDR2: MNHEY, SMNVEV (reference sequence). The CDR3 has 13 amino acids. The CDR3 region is CAPPGGSRQPQHF. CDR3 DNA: TGTGCCCCCCCGGGAGGGAGTCGTCAGCCCCAGCATTTT.

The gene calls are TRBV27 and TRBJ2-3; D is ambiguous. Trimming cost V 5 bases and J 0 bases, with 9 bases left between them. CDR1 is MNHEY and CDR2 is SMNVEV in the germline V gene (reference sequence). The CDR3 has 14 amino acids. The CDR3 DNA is TGTGCCAGCAGTGGTGTCAGTAGCACAGATACGCAGTATTTT. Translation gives CASSGVSSTDTQYF.

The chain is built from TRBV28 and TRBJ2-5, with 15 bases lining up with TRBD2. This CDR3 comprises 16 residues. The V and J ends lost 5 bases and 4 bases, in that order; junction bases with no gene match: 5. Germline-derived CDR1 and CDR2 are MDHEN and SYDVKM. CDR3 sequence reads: CASSTGLAGGRETQYF. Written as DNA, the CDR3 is TGTGCCAGCAGTACCGGACTAGCGGGAGGGCGAGAGACCCAGTACTTC. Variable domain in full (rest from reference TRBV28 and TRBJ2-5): DVKVTQSSRYLVKRTGEKVFLECVQDMDHENMFWYRQDPGLGLRLIYFSYDVKMKEKGDIPEGYSVSREKKERFSLILESASTNQTSMYLCASSTGLAGGRETQYFGPGTRLLVL.

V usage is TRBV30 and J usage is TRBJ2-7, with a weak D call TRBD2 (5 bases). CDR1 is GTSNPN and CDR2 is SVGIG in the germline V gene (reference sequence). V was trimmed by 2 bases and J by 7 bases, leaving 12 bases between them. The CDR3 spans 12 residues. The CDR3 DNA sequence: TGTGCCTGGAGTAGGATAGCGATTGAGCAGTACTTC. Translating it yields CAWSRIAIEQYF.

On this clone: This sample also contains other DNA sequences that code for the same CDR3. The CDR3 loop reads CASSLGQTDTQYF. In DNA form, the CDR3 reads TGTGCCAGCAGTTTAGGACAGACAGATACGCAGTATTTT. The rearrangement links TRBV28 to TRBJ2-3; a weak D match, TRBD1 (6 bases). CDR1 MDHEN and CDR2 SYDVKM come from the germline V gene. V dropped 2 bases and J dropped 3 bases, with 6 bases sitting between them. This CDR3 is built from 13 residues.